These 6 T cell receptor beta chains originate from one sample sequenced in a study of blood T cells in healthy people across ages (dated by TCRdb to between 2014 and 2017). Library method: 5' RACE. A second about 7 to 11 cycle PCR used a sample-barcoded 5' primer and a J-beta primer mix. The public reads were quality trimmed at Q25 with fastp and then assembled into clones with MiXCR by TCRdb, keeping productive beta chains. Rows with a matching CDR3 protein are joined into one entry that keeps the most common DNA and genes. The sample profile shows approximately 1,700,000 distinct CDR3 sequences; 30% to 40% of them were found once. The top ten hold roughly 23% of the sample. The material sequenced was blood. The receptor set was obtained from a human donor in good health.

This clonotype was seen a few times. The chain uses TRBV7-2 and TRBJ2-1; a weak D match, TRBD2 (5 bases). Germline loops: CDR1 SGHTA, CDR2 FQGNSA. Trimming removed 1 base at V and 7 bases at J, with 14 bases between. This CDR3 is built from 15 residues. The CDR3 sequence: CASSLVWTVGNEQFF. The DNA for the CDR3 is TGTGCCAGCAGCTTAGTATGGACTGTGGGAAATGAGCAGTTCTTC.

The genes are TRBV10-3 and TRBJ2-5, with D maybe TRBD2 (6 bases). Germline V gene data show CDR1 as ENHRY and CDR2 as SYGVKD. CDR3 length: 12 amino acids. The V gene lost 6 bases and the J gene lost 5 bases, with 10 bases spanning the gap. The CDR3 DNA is TGTGCCATCAGCGGAGGGGATGAGACCCAGTACTTC. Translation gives CAISGGDETQYF.

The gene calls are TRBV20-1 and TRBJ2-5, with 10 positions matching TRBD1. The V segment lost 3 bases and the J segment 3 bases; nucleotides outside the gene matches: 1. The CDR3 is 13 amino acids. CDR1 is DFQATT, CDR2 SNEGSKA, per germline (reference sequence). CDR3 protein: CSASGTGEETQYF. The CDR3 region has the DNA TGCAGTGCTAGTGGGACAGGGGAAGAGACCCAGTACTTC.

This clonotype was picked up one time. This CDR3 is CASSRKGNALTDTQYF. DNA of the CDR3: TGTGCCAGCAGCCGGAAAGGGAATGCCTTAACGGATACGCAGTATTTT. The V gene is TRBV9, the J gene TRBJ2-3; D not certain. The ends were cut back, 4 bases at V and 6 bases at J, with 21 bases in the middle. Looked up from germline, CDR1 is SGDLS and CDR2 is YYNGEE. The CDR3 has 16 amino acids.

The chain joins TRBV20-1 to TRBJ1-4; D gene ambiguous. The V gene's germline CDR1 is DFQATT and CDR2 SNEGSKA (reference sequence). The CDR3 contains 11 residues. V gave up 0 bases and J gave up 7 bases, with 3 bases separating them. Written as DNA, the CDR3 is TGCAGTGCTAGAGATAGTGAAAAACTGTTTTTT. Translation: CSARDSEKLFF.

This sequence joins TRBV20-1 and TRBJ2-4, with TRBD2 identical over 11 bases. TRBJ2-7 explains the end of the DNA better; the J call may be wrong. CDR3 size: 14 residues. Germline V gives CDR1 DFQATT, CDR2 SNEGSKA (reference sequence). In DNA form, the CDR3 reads TGCAGTGCTATTAGCGGGGGGGCTATCTACGAGCAGTACTTC. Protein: CSAISGGAIYEQYF.